The rows below give T cell receptor beta chains drawn from one sample of a study of shared clonotypes between healthy human individuals. Data came from immunoSEQ multiplex PCR; TCRdb stores just in-frame clones and leaves some out. This sample has some 2 million clones, with less than 95% found just once. Sequenced input: naive CD8+ T cells sorted from blood. All receptors derive from a man between 18 and 29 years old in good health. CDR3s include the opening cysteine and the closing phenylalanine or tryptophan. Each record gives: J gene, V gene, clone size, D gene, CDR3 protein, CDR3 DNA. D genes are given only for firm matches. Only part of the rows carry a size: once, few, many, or a class if the clone is expanded.

TRBJ2-1	TRBV25-1	NA	NA	CASSNWDLINSDEQFF	TGTGCCAGCAGTAATTGGGACCTAATCAATTCGGATGAGCAGTTCTTC
TRBJ1-5	TRBV2	once	NA	CASTSQGKSQPQHF	TGTGCCAGCACATCCCAGGGAAAAAGTCAGCCCCAGCATTTT
TRBJ1-5	TRBV19	NA	NA	CASTKLNQPQHF	TGTGCCAGTACTAAGCTTAATCAGCCCCAGCATTTT
TRBJ2-1	TRBV9	few	NA	CASSVGLEQFF	TGTGCCAGCAGCGTAGGCCTAGAGCAGTTCTTC
TRBJ2-7	TRBV6-6	NA	NA	CASSYSSVQGRDEQYF	TGTGCCAGCAGTTACTCGAGTGTGCAGGGGAGGGACGAGCAGTACTTC
TRBJ1-1	TRBV9	NA	NA	CASSVAQGNTEAFF	TGTGCCAGCAGCGTAGCTCAGGGAAACACTGAAGCTTTCTTT
TRBJ2-7	TRBV5-6	NA	TRBD1	CASSVSPGQGLEQYF	TGTGCCAGCAGCGTAAGCCCCGGACAGGGGCTCGAGCAGTACTTC
TRBJ2-7	TRBV7-9	NA	NA	CASSLETSSEQYF	TGTGCCAGCAGCTTGGAAACTAGCAGCGAGCAGTACTTC
TRBJ1-4	TRBV7-9	NA	NA	CASSLSTTNEKLFF	TGTGCCAGCAGCTTAAGCACAACTAATGAAAAACTGTTTTTT
TRBJ2-1	TRBV28	NA	NA	CASSRDGNEQFF	TGTGCCAGCAGCCGGGATGGGAATGAGCAGTTCTTC
TRBJ2-7	TRBV5-6	NA	NA	CASSLGSLISYEQYF	TGTGCCAGCAGCTTGGGAAGCCTTATCTCCTACGAGCAGTACTTC
TRBJ2-7	TRBV19	NA	NA	CASSTASYEQYF	TGTGCCAGTAGTACCGCCAGCTACGAGCAGTACTTC
TRBJ2-1	TRBV6-6	NA	TRBD2	CASSYGLAGYEQFF	TGTGCCAGCAGTTACGGACTAGCGGGATATGAGCAGTTCTTC
TRBJ2-3	TRBV7-3	NA	NA	CASSPLGGGTDTQYF	TGTGCCAGCAGCCCCCTGGGGGGCGGCACAGATACGCAGTATTTT
TRBJ2-7	TRBV9	NA	NA	CASSVDAGPYEQYF	TGTGCCAGCAGCGTAGATGCGGGACCCTACGAGCAGTACTTC
TRBJ1-1	TRBV27	NA	NA	CASSLTLTNTEAFF	TGTGCCAGCAGTTTGACTCTTACGAACACTGAAGCTTTCTTT
TRBJ1-3	TRBV4-1	few	TRBD1	CASSSPGTGTGNTIYF	TGCGCCAGCAGCTCCCCCGGGACAGGGACTGGAAACACCATATATTTT
TRBJ1-3	TRBV9	NA	NA	CASSVDWSSGYTIYF	TGTGCCAGCAGCGTAGATTGGTCCTCGGGCTACACCATATATTTT
TRBJ2-1	TRBV27	NA	NA	CASGRGRFNNEQFF	TGTGCCAGCGGCCGGGGGAGATTTAACAATGAGCAGTTCTTC
TRBJ1-5	TRBV30	NA	TRBD1	CAWSPPPNRGPSNQPQHF	TGTGCCTGGAGTCCCCCTCCTAACAGGGGGCCAAGCAATCAGCCCCAGCATTTT
TRBJ2-1	TRBV18	NA	TRBD1	CASSSTGGDEQFF	TGTGCCAGCTCTTCAACAGGGGGCGATGAGCAGTTCTTC
TRBJ1-4	TRBV15	NA	TRBD1	CATSRRTGDEKLFF	TGTGCCACCAGCAGAAGGACAGGGGATGAAAAACTGTTTTTT
TRBJ2-1	TRBV15	NA	TRBD2	CATRAGGAYNEQFF	TGTGCCACCAGGGCGGGGGGGGCCTACAATGAGCAGTTCTTC
TRBJ2-5	TRBV6-5	NA	TRBD2	CASMRVSGSPETQYF	TGTGCCAGCATGAGGGTTAGCGGGAGCCCGGAGACCCAGTACTTC
TRBJ2-6	TRBV29-1	NA	NA	CSAPGLGANVLTF	TGCAGCGCCCCAGGGCTTGGGGCCAACGTCCTGACTTTC
TRBJ1-5	TRBV6-5	NA	NA	CASSYGQNQPQHF	TGTGCCAGCAGTTACGGGCAGAATCAGCCCCAGCATTTT
TRBJ2-3	TRBV11-3	NA	NA	CASSSTALSADTQYF	TGTGCCAGCAGCTCGACGGCCCTAAGCGCTGATACGCAGTATTTT
TRBJ2-3	TRBV18	NA	TRBD1	CASSLAGTGLTDTQYF	TGTGCCAGCTCTCTTGCCGGGACAGGGCTCACAGATACGCAGTATTTT
TRBJ2-1	TRBV29-1	NA	NA	CSVVDQGLSNEQFF	TGCAGCGTTGTGGATCAGGGGCTCTCCAATGAGCAGTTCTTC
TRBJ2-1	TRBV10-1	NA	TRBD2	CASSAGLAGNEQFF	TGCGCCAGCAGTGCGGGACTAGCGGGGAATGAGCAGTTCTTC
TRBJ1-3	TRBV29-1	NA	NA	CSVEEEQSGNTIYF	TGCAGCGTTGAAGAGGAGCAGTCTGGAAACACCATATATTTT
TRBJ2-7	TRBV6-6	NA	NA	CASSYRGANEQYF	TGTGCCAGCAGTTACCGGGGGGCAAACGAGCAGTACTTC
TRBJ2-1	TRBV7-9	once	TRBD1	CASSWDRGGNEQFF	TGTGCCAGCAGCTGGGACAGGGGAGGGAATGAGCAGTTCTTC
TRBJ2-5	TRBV4-1	NA	TRBD2	CASSQPGLAGQETQYF	TGCGCCAGCAGCCAACCGGGACTAGCGGGTCAAGAGACCCAGTACTTC
TRBJ2-1	TRBV4-1	NA	NA	CASSDGTYNEQFF	TGCGCCAGCAGCGACGGGACGTACAATGAGCAGTTCTTC
TRBJ2-2	TRBV9	NA	NA	CASSVAGLSGEELFF	TGTGCCAGCAGCGTAGCGGGACTCTCTGGGGAGGAGCTGTTTTTT
TRBJ2-7	TRBV25-1	NA	TRBD2	CASSESGGAYEQYF	TGTGCCAGCAGTGAAAGCGGGGGGGCGTACGAGCAGTACTTC
TRBJ2-4	TRBV6-1	NA	NA	CASSEAPRATLAKNIQYF	TGTGCCAGCAGTGAAGCGCCCAGGGCGACTCTAGCCAAAAACATTCAGTACTTC
TRBJ2-1	TRBV11-2	once	TRBD2	CASSFFSGNYNEQFF	TGTGCCAGCAGCTTCTTTAGCGGGAATTACAATGAGCAGTTCTTC
TRBJ2-7	TRBV28	once	TRBD1	CASSPPRKQGIYEQYF	TGTGCCAGCAGCCCCCCTCGAAAACAGGGGATATACGAGCAGTACTTC